The 30 T cell receptor beta chains presented below share a single source sample, sequenced in a study of blood T cell repertoires in COVID-19. The table came from immunoSEQ multiplex PCR; TCRdb's copy has only in-frame clones and leaves some out. The data contain about 81,000 clones, 85% to 90% of them singletons. Sequenced sample: PBMCs or T cells enriched from blood (not recorded which). These receptors all stem from a woman aged 50 to 60 with acute COVID-19.

The genes are TRBV7-9 and TRBJ1-1, with 9 bases that match TRBD1. Germline values: CDR1 SEHNR, CDR2 FQNEAQ (reference sequence). The CDR3 has 13 amino acids. With 6 bases clipped from V and 3 bases from J, the junction kept 2 bases outside the gene matches. The CDR3 bases are TGTGCCAGCAGACAGGGGGCGGACACTGAAGCTTTCTTT. Residues: CASRQGADTEAFF.

The chain combines TRBV27 with TRBJ1-1, with D possibly matching TRBD1 (6 bases). The germline V and J ends were trimmed by 10 bases and 0 bases, with 15 bases remaining between them. This CDR3 has 14 amino acids. The germline CDR1 and CDR2 sequences are MNHEY and SMNVEV (reference sequence). CDR3 in DNA: TGTGCCACCTTAGGGGGGGCCTTGAACACTGAAGCTTTCTTT. Amino acid sequence: CATLGGALNTEAFF.

This clone was observed a handful of times. This chain connects TRBV5-5 to TRBJ2-6; D uncertain. The germline CDR1 and CDR2 sequences are SGHKS and YYEKEE (reference sequence). The CDR3 sequence is 14 residues long. Trimming left V 1 base short and J 3 bases short, with 5 bases between. Here the CDR3 reads CASSLPGGANVLTF. For the CDR3, the DNA is TGTGCCAGCAGCTTGCCGGGTGGGGCCAACGTCCTGACTTTC.

The CDR3 nucleotides are TGTGCCAGCAGCTTAGACGCGGGAGGGGCGGCAGATACGCAGTATTTT. Its translation: CASSLDAGGAADTQYF. The V gene is TRBV7-2, the J gene TRBJ2-3; 9 bases match TRBD2. In germline, CDR1 is SGHTA, CDR2 FQGNSA. The CDR3 spans 16 residues. Losses at the gene ends were 1 base for V and 4 bases for J; bases not matched to a gene: 6.

The rearrangement joins TRBV6-2 or TRBV6-3 to TRBJ1-1, with D unresolved. V lost 6 bases to trimming and J lost 1 base, with 12 bases between them. The germline V gene encodes CDR1 MNHEY and CDR2 SVGEGT. The CDR3 runs to 14 residues. The chain's CDR3 is CASSSLFPNTEAFF. CDR3 sequence (DNA): TGTGCCAGCAGCTCCCTCTTCCCGAACACTGAAGCTTTCTTT.

The gene calls are TRBV13 and TRBJ1-6; 10 nucleotides align to TRBD1. CDR3 length: 13 residues. The germline CDR1 and CDR2 sequences are PRHDT and FYEKMQ (reference sequence). Germline trimming cut 9 bases from V and 18 bases from J; bases unmatched to any gene: 14. The CDR3 nucleotides read TGTGCCAGTTCCGGGACAGGGGCCCTTCAACGCCACTTT. It is translated as CASSGTGALQRHF.

The CDR3 region has the DNA TGTGCCAGCTCACTGGACAGGGGGGACACAGATACGCAGTATTTT. Translated: CASSLDRGDTDTQYF. The chain is built from TRBV18 and TRBJ2-3, with 10 bases aligning to TRBD1. From germline, CDR1 is KGHSH and CDR2 LQKENI. V lost 4 bases and J lost 2; bases outside the gene matches: 3. CDR3 length: 15 residues. Full variable domain (missing parts from reference TRBV18 and TRBJ2-3): NAGVMQNPRHLVRRRGQEARLRCSPMKGHSHVYWYRQLPEEGLKFMVYLQKENIIDESGMPKERFSAEFPKEGPSILRIQQVVRGDSAAYFCASSLDRGDTDTQYFGPGTRLTVL.

Concerning this clone itself: This CDR3 is also generated by other DNA sequences in the sample. The chain recombines TRBV5-1 with TRBJ2-7, with 8 bases identical to TRBD2. This CDR3 has 14 residues. The V segment lost 3 bases and the J segment 2 bases; nucleotides outside the gene matches: 4. CDR1 SGHRS and CDR2 YFSETQ come from the germline V gene. The CDR3 coding sequence is TGCGCCAGCAGCTCGGGGGGGGGACCCTACGAGCAGTACTTC. Translation gives CASSSGGGPYEQYF.

V usage is TRBV19 and J usage is TRBJ2-4, with D perhaps TRBD2 (6 bases). Trimming cost V 3 bases and J 2 bases, with 14 bases left between them. This CDR3 is 16 amino acids long. Germline V gene data show CDR1 as LNHDA and CDR2 as SQIVND (reference sequence). Written as DNA, the CDR3 is TGTGCCAGTAGTATGAGGCAGGCGGGATCCAAAAACATTCAGTACTTC. As protein: CASSMRQAGSKNIQYF.

This CDR3 reads CASSYAGVETQYF. The CDR3 nucleotides are TGTGCCAGCAGTTACGCGGGAGTGGAGACCCAGTACTTC. The chain uses TRBV12-3 or TRBV12-4 and TRBJ2-5, with 7 positions matching TRBD2. The CDR3 extends over 13 amino acids. Losses at the gene ends were 4 bases for V and 5 bases for J; bases not matched to a gene: 4.

The chain combines TRBV11-3 with TRBJ2-7; possibly TRBD2 for D (6 bases). There are 17 residues in the CDR3. The V gene lost 7 bases and the J gene lost 3 bases, with 25 bases spanning the gap. The germline CDR1 and CDR2 sequences are SGHNT and YENEEA. The CDR3 protein is CASKGTEGRVNVYEQYF. In nucleotides, the CDR3 is TGTGCCAGCAAGGGGACGGAGGGCAGGGTTAATGTCTACGAGCAGTACTTC.

This clone was counted a single time. This rearrangement joins TRBV5-6 to TRBJ2-2, with 7 nucleotides matching TRBD1. Germline CDR1 and CDR2: SGHDT and YYEEEE. The CDR3 is 15 residues long. V lost 2 bases and J lost 1; bases outside the gene matches: 2. CDR3: CASSFDRVNTGELFF. The CDR3 bases are TGTGCCAGCAGCTTCGACAGGGTGAACACCGGGGAGCTGTTTTTT.

The V gene is TRBV19, the J gene TRBJ1-2, with a tentative D call TRBD1 (6 bases). The CDR3 totals 13 residues. CDR1 is LNHDA, CDR2 SQIVND, per germline (reference sequence). Trimming stripped 6 bases from V and 8 bases from J, with 16 bases between. Here the CDR3 reads CASSPTGYGGYTF. CDR3 DNA sequence: TGTGCCAGTAGCCCAACAGGGTACGGAGGCTACACCTTC. The full variable domain, in which reference TRBV19 and TRBJ1-2 provide the parts outside the CDR3, is DGGITQSPKYLFRKEGQNVTLSCEQNLNHDAMYWYRQDPGQGLRLIYYSQIVNDFQKGDIAEGYSVSREKKESFPLTVTSAQKNPTAFYLCASSPTGYGGYTFGSGTRLTVV.

This chain joins TRBV24-1 and TRBJ2-7, with TRBD1 identical over 12 bases. The CDR3 has 14 amino acids. Germline CDR1 and CDR2: KGHDR and SFDVKD. V was clipped by 12 bases and J by 4 bases; unmatched bases: 9. CDR3 sequence: CAPPWDRGQYEQYF. The CDR3 nucleotides are TGTGCCCCTCCATGGGACAGGGGGCAATACGAGCAGTACTTC.

The chain employs TRBV6-5 and TRBJ1-1; 7 bases are a match to TRBD1. This CDR3 has 15 residues. Germline lookup yields CDR1 MNHEY and CDR2 SVGAGI. Trimming removed 4 bases from V and 0 bases from J; junction bases left unmatched: 5. The CDR3 protein is CASSLDRSMNTEAFF. CDR3 in DNA: TGTGCCAGCAGTTTGGACAGGAGCATGAACACTGAAGCTTTCTTT.

This clone was observed a few times. CDR3 nucleotides: TGTGCCAGCAGCAAAGCCAGACAGGGTGTGGGGTGTGTGTTTTATGGCTACACCTTC. It codes for CASSKARQGVGCVFYGYTF. V is TRBV21-1 and J is TRBJ1-2; the tabulated D call, TRBD1, remains unverified against the DNA. TRBV21-1 is a listed pseudogene. The CDR3 runs 19 residues.

This sequence joins TRBV5-5 and TRBJ2-7; TRBD2 matches at 12 bases. The V gene end was trimmed by 0 bases and the J gene end by 5 bases; junction bases not matched to a gene: 15. Germline assignment: CDR1 SGHKS and CDR2 YYEKEE (reference sequence). The CDR3 extends over 19 amino acids. CDR3 sequence: CASSLVIAPTSGRKDEQYF. Here the CDR3 DNA reads TGTGCCAGCAGCTTGGTTATTGCCCCAACTAGCGGGAGGAAAGACGAGCAGTACTTC. The whole variable domain, filled in from reference TRBV5-5 and TRBJ2-7, reads DAGVTQSPTHLIKTRGQQVTLRCSPISGHKSVSWYQQVLGQGPQFIFQYYEKEERGRGNFPDRFSARQFPNYSSELNVNALLLGDSALYLCASSLVIAPTSGRKDEQYFGPGTRLTVT.

The chain couples TRBV7-2 to TRBJ2-1; D gene unclear. The CDR3 has 14 residues. Trimming cost V 5 bases and J 8 bases, with 16 bases left between them. Germline V gene sequence: CDR1 SGHTA, CDR2 FQGNSA. In nucleotides, the CDR3 is TGTGCCAGCAGCCCGGTCGGTAGCTGGGATGAGCAGTTCTTC. Translation gives CASSPVGSWDEQFF.

The chain uses TRBV7-2 and TRBJ2-1; 10 bases map to TRBD2. Germline CDR1 and CDR2: SGHTA and FQGNSA. The junction had 9 bases not matched to a gene; V was cut back by 1 base and J by 0 bases. The CDR3 has 19 residues. CDR3 bases: TGTGCCAGCAGCTTAGGGGGAACTAGCGGGGTACTCTCCTACAATGAGCAGTTCTTC. Protein product: CASSLGGTSGVLSYNEQFF.

CDR3 sequence reads: CAISRDYAYEQYF. The CDR3, as DNA: TGTGCCATCAGCCGGGACTACGCCTACGAGCAGTACTTC. The chain joins TRBV10-3 to TRBJ2-7; 7 bases agree with TRBD2. The junction had 4 bases not matched to a gene; V was cut back by 6 bases and J by 2 bases. Germline V gene data show CDR1 as ENHRY and CDR2 as SYGVKD. This CDR3 has 13 residues.

The chain is built from TRBV27 and TRBJ2-1, with D maybe TRBD1 (6 bases). The CDR3 consists of 15 residues. The germline V and J ends were trimmed by 6 bases and 2 bases, with 14 bases remaining between them. Germline lookup yields CDR1 MNHEY and CDR2 SMNVEV (reference sequence). CDR3 sequence reads: CASSRGDSAYNEQFF. The CDR3 DNA is TGTGCCAGCAGCAGGGGTGACTCCGCCTACAATGAGCAGTTCTTC.

The gene calls are TRBV18 and TRBJ2-7; 14 bases match TRBD2. V lost 3 bases to trimming and J lost 6 bases; unmatched junction nucleotides: 7. The germline V gene has CDR1 KGHSH and CDR2 LQKENI. The CDR3 extends over 16 amino acids. The CDR3 nucleotides are TGTGCCAGCTCACCCGCCGGACTAGCGGGAGGATCCGAGCAGTACTTC. It yields the protein CASSPAGLAGGSEQYF.

This rearrangement joins TRBV3-1 (or the pseudogene TRBV3-2) to TRBJ2-1; TRBD2 matches at 12 bases. The CDR3 extends over 18 amino acids. Germline V gene lookup returns CDR1 LGHDT and CDR2 YNNKEL (reference sequence). Trimming cost V 4 bases and J 7 bases; bases outside gene matches: 14. Written as DNA, the CDR3 is TGTGCCAGCAGCCCACTCCGGGCTAGCGGGAGGGCCGAAAATGAGCAGTTCTTC. This gives the protein CASSPLRASGRAENEQFF.

J is TRBJ2-1 and V is TRBV6-4, with TRBD2 matching 7 bases. The CDR3 totals 15 residues. Trimming took 4 bases from V and 7 from J; bases not matched to a gene: 10. Germline V gene data show CDR1 as MRHNA and CDR2 as SNTAGT. The CDR3 spells CASSAQVVGGNEQFF. The CDR3 bases are TGTGCCAGCAGTGCGCAGGTGGTGGGAGGGAATGAGCAGTTCTTC.

The chain is built from TRBV20-1 and TRBJ2-1; possibly TRBD2 for D (5 bases). Germline CDR1 and CDR2: DFQATT and SNEGSKA (reference sequence). There are 11 residues in the CDR3. Trimming shortened V by 5 bases and J by 13 bases, and 15 bases separated the two germline ends. CDR3 nucleotides: TGCAGTGCTCCTCGATTGGGGAGTCAGTTCTTC. This gives the protein CSAPRLGSQFF.

CDR3 residues: CASRDHAGDIQYF. CDR3 DNA: TGTGCCAGTAGGGACCATGCAGGGGACATTCAGTACTTC. V usage is TRBV19 and J usage is TRBJ2-4, with D tentatively TRBD1 (6 bases). Looked up from germline, CDR1 is LNHDA and CDR2 is SQIVND (reference sequence). The CDR3 length is 13 residues. The V and J ends lost 6 bases and 8 bases respectively, with 14 bases between them.

The chain uses TRBV29-1 and TRBJ1-1; no clear D gene. V lost 2 bases and J 0 bases, leaving 10 bases between the germline ends. The V gene's germline CDR1 is SQVTM and CDR2 ANQGSEA. The CDR3 extends over 14 amino acids. Written as DNA, the CDR3 is TGCAGCGTTGAATGGCAGGCAATGAACACTGAAGCTTTCTTT. Protein product: CSVEWQAMNTEAFF. Complete variable domain (other parts from reference TRBV29-1 and TRBJ1-1): SAVISQKPSRDICQRGTSLTIQCQVDSQVTMMFWYRQQPGQSLTLIATANQGSEATYESGFVIDKFPISRPNLTFSTLTVSNMSPEDSSIYLCSVEWQAMNTEAFFGQGTRLTVV.

The chain links TRBV5-1 to TRBJ2-1; D not resolved. Germline V gives CDR1 SGHRS, CDR2 YFSETQ. The CDR3 runs to 15 residues. V lost 0 bases, J lost 3 bases, and 10 bases lay in between. CDR3 bases: TGCGCCAGCAGCTTGGGCGGAAATTTCTACAATGAGCAGTTCTTC. This sequence encodes CASSLGGNFYNEQFF.

The rearrangement uses TRBV5-4 and TRBJ1-2, with 7 bases fitting TRBD1. The CDR3 covers 15 residues. With 3 bases clipped from V and 3 bases from J, the junction kept 8 bases outside the gene matches. Germline V gene data show CDR1 as SGHNT and CDR2 as YYREEE (reference sequence). In nucleotides, the CDR3 is TGTGCCAGCAGCTCTTCAACAGGGGTGGACTATGGCTACACCTTC. Its protein product is CASSSSTGVDYGYTF. Based on the CDR3 plus reference TRBV5-4 and TRBJ1-2, the full variable domain is ETGVTQSPTHLIKTRGQQVTLRCSSQSGHNTVSWYQQALGQGPQFIFQYYREEENGRGNFPPRFSGLQFPNYSSELNVNALELDDSALYLCASSSSTGVDYGYTFGSGTRLTVV.

This chain connects TRBV4-3 to TRBJ2-7, with 8 nucleotides matching TRBD2. The CDR3 is 17 amino acids. Germline trimming cut 0 bases from V and 0 bases from J; bases unmatched to any gene: 7. Germline lookup yields CDR1 LGHNA and CDR2 YSLEER. CDR3 sequence: CASSQDRASGPSYEQYF. The CDR3 nucleotides read TGCGCCAGCAGCCAAGATAGGGCTAGCGGGCCCTCCTACGAGCAGTACTTC.